This TCR beta chain was captured in a study of blood T cells in healthy people across ages. Sample donors were healthy Caucasian individuals that came from Russia, aged roughly 6 to 90. Each donor's blood draw was roughly 9.8 milliliters of peripheral blood. A sample-barcoded 5' primer and a J-beta primer mix were used in a second PCR of roughly 7 to 11 cycles. MiXCR, run by TCRdb on the 5' RACE reads, gives a single entry per CDR3 protein. The sample contains about 1.6 million distinct CDR3 sequences, approximately 32% of which appear only once. This clonotype showed up just once. Its antigen is unknown. One end of the junction does not line up with germline, which may come from a read error. Findings of the study overall: Using unsorted PBMCs precluded a conclusive naive versus antigen-experienced comparison.

The origin of this receptor is a woman aged 25 to 39 in good health. The sequenced material came from blood.

The CDR3 spells CSSSLDFESNEKLFF. The DNA of the CDR3 is TGTTCCAGCTCACTCGACTTCGAGAGCAATGAAAAACTGTTTTTT. The chain combines TRBV18 with TRBJ1-4; no clear D gene. Per germline, CDR1 KGHSH and CDR2 LQKENI. The CDR3 loop spans 15 amino acids.